These 7 T cell receptor beta chains were all obtained from the same sample, sequenced in a study of OX40 agonist ivuxolimab in advanced cancers. Some clones are missing from TCRdb's copy, which holds only in-frame ones; the method was immunoSEQ multiplex PCR. The data show approximately 70,000 clones, approximately 80% seen once. Sequences were derived from CD4+ or CD8+ T cells sorted from blood, sampled in a trial of the OX40 agonist ivuxolimab. Receptors were obtained from an adult with an advanced solid tumor such as melanoma, head and neck, liver or kidney cancer.

This sequence joins TRBV29-1 and TRBJ2-1; D possibly corresponds to TRBD2 (6 bases). The CDR3 has 19 amino acids. V lost 6 bases to trimming and J lost 0 bases, with 27 bases between them. Germline CDR1 reads SQVTM; CDR2 reads ANQGSEA. The CDR3 DNA reads as TGCAGCGTCGCAAATAAAGTGACTAGTTTGAGAATCTCCTACAATGAGCAGTTCTTC. It codes for CSVANKVTSLRISYNEQFF.

This clone showed up many times. The genes are TRBV2 and TRBJ1-5; TRBD1 is a possible D gene (6 bases). The V gene lost 1 base and the J gene lost 2 bases, with 6 bases spanning the gap. From germline, CDR1 is SNHLY and CDR2 FYNNEI. The CDR3 spans 14 residues. The CDR3 reads CASSEGQGNQPQHF. The DNA of the CDR3 is TGTGCCAGCAGTGAAGGACAGGGCAATCAGCCCCAGCATTTT.

The V gene is TRBV11-2, the J gene TRBJ2-2; D gene unclear. Germline V lookup: CDR1 SGHAT, CDR2 FQNNGV. The germline V and J ends were trimmed by 1 base and 4 bases, with 7 bases remaining between them. This CDR3 has 14 amino acids. The DNA for the CDR3 is TGTGCCAGCAGCTTAGGGCTAACCACCGGGGAGCTGTTTTTT. This sequence encodes CASSLGLTTGELFF. The entire variable domain, with the rest obtained from reference TRBV11-2 and TRBJ2-2, is as follows: EAGVAQSPRYKIIEKRQSVAFWCNPISGHATLYWYQQILGQGPKLLIQFQNNGVVDDSQLPKDRFSAERLKGVDSTLKIQPAKLEDSAVYLCASSLGLTTGELFFGEGSRLTVL.

The rearrangement uses TRBV18 and TRBJ2-5, with TRBD2 matching 8 bases. The DNA end is a closer match to TRBJ2-7, so the J assignment may be wrong. The CDR3 has 16 amino acids. Germline CDR1 and CDR2: KGHSH and LQKENI. CDR3 sequence reads: CASSPTVAGGGYEQYF. The CDR3 DNA sequence: TGTGCCAGCTCCCCTACGGTGGCGGGGGGCGGCTACGAGCAGTACTTC.

This chain links TRBV7-2 with TRBJ1-6; 7 positions agree with TRBD1. Germline V gene data show CDR1 as SGHTA and CDR2 as FQGNSA. This CDR3 contains 15 residues. Unmatched junction bases numbered 4, after V lost 5 bases and J lost 3 bases. CDR3 region: CASSTRDSYNSPLHF. For the CDR3, the DNA is TGTGCCAGCAGCACTCGGGACAGCTATAATTCACCCCTCCACTTT.

CDR3 protein: CASSEGGLLTGAPLHF. Written as DNA, the CDR3 is TGTGCCAGCAGTGAGGGGGGCCTGCTAACGGGGGCGCCCCTCCACTTT. V gene TRBV6-4 combines with J gene TRBJ1-6; TRBD1 is a possible D gene (6 bases). Germline V CDR1 and CDR2: MRHNA, SNTAGT. The CDR3 has 16 residues. Trimming took 3 bases from V and 13 from J, leaving 22 bases between them.

This clone is a singleton in its sample. The CDR3 here is CASVPGGVTDTQYF. CDR3 bases: TGCGCCAGCGTCCCCGGGGGGGTCACAGATACGCAGTATTTT. The chain joins TRBV5-1 to TRBJ2-3; 8 bases align to TRBD2. Germline CDR1 reads SGHRS; CDR2 reads YFSETQ. V was clipped by 7 bases and J by 2 bases; unmatched bases: 6. This CDR3 is 14 amino acids long.